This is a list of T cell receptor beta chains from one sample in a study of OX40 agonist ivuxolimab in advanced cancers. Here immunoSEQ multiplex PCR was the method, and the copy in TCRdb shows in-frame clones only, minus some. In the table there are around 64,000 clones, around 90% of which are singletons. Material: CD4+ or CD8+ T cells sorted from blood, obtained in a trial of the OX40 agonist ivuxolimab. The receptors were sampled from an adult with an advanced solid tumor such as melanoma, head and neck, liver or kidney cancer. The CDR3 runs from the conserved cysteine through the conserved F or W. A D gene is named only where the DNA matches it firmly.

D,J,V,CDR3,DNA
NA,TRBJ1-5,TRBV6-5,CASSPGGSIGQPQHF,TGTGCCAGCAGCCCCGGTGGGTCGATTGGTCAGCCCCAGCATTTT
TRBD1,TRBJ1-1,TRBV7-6,CASSLGAGGNTEAFF,TGTGCCAGCAGCTTAGGGGCAGGGGGAAACACTGAAGCTTTCTTT
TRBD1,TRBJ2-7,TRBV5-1,CASSGTGAGEQYF,TGCGCCAGCAGCGGGACAGGGGCGGGTGAGCAGTACTTC
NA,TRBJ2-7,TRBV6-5,CASSYSAGEFSYEQYF,TGTGCCAGCAGTTACTCCGCCGGGGAGTTTTCCTACGAGCAGTACTTC
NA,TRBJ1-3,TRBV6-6,CASSYSLAGQGNTIYF,TGTGCCAGCAGTTACTCGCTGGCCGGACAGGGAAACACCATATATTTT
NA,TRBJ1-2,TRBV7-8,CASGALTTYGYTF,TGTGCCAGCGGGGCCCTGACGACATATGGCTACACCTTC
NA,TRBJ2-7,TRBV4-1,CASSPATGSSYEQYF,TGCGCCAGCAGCCCCGCTACAGGGAGCTCCTACGAGCAGTACTTC
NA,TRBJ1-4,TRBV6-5,CASSYGPEAIEKLFF,TGTGCCAGCAGTTACGGGCCAGAAGCTATTGAAAAACTGTTTTTT
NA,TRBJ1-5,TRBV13,CASSLGNQPQHF,TGTGCCAGCAGCTTAGGCAATCAGCCCCAGCATTTT
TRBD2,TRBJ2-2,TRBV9,CASSGSGSNTGELFF,TGTGCCAGCAGCGGTAGCGGGTCGAACACCGGGGAGCTGTTTTTT
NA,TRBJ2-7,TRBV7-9,CASSWTLQSSYEQYF,TGTGCCAGCAGCTGGACTCTCCAAAGCTCCTACGAGCAGTACTTC
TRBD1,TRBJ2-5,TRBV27,CASSPTGDIETQYF,TGTGCCAGCAGTCCGACAGGGGACATCGAGACCCAGTACTTC
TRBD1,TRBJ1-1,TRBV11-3,CASKDRGGEAFF,TGTGCCAGTAAGGACAGGGGCGGTGAAGCTTTCTTT
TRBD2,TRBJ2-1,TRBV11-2,CASSLIGGGSYNEQFF,TGTGCCAGCAGCCTTATCGGGGGGGGCTCCTACAATGAGCAGTTCTTC
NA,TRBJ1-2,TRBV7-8,CASSFYGGEYGYTF,TGTGCCAGCAGCTTTTACGGGGGGGAGTATGGCTACACCTTC